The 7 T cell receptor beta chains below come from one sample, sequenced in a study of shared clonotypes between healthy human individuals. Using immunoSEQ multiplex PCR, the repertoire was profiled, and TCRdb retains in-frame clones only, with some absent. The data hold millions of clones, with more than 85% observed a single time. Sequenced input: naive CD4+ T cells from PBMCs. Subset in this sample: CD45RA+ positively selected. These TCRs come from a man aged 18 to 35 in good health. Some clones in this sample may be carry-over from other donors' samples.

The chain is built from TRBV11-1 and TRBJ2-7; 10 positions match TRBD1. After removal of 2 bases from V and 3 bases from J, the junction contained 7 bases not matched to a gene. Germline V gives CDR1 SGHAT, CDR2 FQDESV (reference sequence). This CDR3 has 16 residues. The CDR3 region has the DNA TGTGCCAGCAGCTTAAGTCGGACAGGGGGAATCTACGAGCAGTACTTC. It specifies CASSLSRTGGIYEQYF.

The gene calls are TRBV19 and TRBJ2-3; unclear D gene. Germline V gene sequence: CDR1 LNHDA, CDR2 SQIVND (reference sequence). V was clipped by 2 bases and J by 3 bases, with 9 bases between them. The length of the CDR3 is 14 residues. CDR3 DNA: TGTGCCAGTAGTATAATGATAAGGACAGATACGCAGTATTTT. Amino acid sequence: CASSIMIRTDTQYF.

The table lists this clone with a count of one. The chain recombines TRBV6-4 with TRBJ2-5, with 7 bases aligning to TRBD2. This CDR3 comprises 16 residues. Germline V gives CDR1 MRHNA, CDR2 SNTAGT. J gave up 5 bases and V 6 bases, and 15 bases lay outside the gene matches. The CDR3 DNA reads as TGTGCCAGCAGAATCGACCGGTGGACTAGATGGGAGACCCAGTACTTC. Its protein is CASRIDRWTRWETQYF.

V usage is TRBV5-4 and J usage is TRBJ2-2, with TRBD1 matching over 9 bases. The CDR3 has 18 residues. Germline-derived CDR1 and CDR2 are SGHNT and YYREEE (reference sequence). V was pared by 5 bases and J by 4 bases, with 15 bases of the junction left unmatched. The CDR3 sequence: CASSSGLTGGAATGELFF. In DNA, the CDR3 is TGTGCCAGCAGTTCAGGCCTCACAGGGGGCGCGGCCACCGGGGAGCTGTTTTTT.

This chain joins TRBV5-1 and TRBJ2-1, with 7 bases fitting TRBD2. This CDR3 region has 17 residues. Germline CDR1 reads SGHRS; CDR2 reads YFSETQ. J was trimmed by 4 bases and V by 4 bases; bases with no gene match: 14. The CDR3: CASSPGTTPHLYNEQFF. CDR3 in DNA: TGCGCCAGCAGCCCCGGGACTACCCCACATCTGTACAATGAGCAGTTCTTC.

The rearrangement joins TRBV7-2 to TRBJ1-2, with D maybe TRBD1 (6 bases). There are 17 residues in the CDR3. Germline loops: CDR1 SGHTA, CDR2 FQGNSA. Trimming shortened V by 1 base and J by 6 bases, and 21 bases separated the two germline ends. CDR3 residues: CASSLVVWLQGSNGYTF. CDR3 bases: TGTGCCAGCAGCTTAGTCGTCTGGTTACAGGGTAGCAATGGCTACACCTTC.

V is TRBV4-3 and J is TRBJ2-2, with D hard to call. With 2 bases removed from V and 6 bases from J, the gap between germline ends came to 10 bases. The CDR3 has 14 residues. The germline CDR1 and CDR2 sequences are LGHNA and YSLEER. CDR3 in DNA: TGCGCCAGCAGCCAACCCACCCAGGCCGGGGAGCTGTTTTTT. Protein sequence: CASSQPTQAGELFF.